These 25 T cell receptor beta chains share one sample of origin, sequenced in a study of cytomegalovirus exposure and HLA in healthy donors. The PCR used 60 Vbeta and 13 Jbeta primers. Using immunoSEQ multiplex PCR, the repertoire was profiled, and TCRdb retains in-frame clones only, with some absent. The data hold around 170,000 clones, with more than 65% observed a single time. What was sequenced was PBMCs. These receptors came from a woman aged 25 to 39 in good health and CMV-seropositive.

This clone was seen only a few times. The chain recombines TRBV25-1 with TRBJ2-7; no firm D call. The CDR3 consists of 14 residues. Germline V gene sequence: CDR1 MGHDK, CDR2 SYGVNS. The V gene lost 4 bases and the J gene lost 0 bases, with 10 bases spanning the gap. CDR3: CASSATDFSYEQYF. CDR3 nucleotide sequence: TGTGCCAGCAGTGCCACAGATTTCTCCTACGAGCAGTACTTC.

The chain links TRBV15 to TRBJ2-7, with a possible D match to TRBD2 (6 bases). The V end was cut by 0 bases, the J end by 1 base, with 13 bases between. CDR3 size: 16 residues. CDR1 and CDR2 (germline): LNHNV, YYDKDF (reference sequence). The CDR3 here is CATSRERLGTSYEQYF. The CDR3 DNA reads TGTGCCACCAGCAGAGAACGCCTCGGGACTTCCTACGAGCAGTACTTC.

This clone was picked up one time. V gene TRBV6-5 combines with J gene TRBJ2-2; possible D gene TRBD1, 7 bases. Germline loops: CDR1 MNHEY, CDR2 SVGAGI. The CDR3 is 15 residues long. The V end lost 3 bases, the J end lost 2 bases, and 10 bases lay between the germline ends. Here the CDR3 DNA reads TGTGCCAGCAGTTATCAGGGGGGCAACACCGGGGAGCTGTTTTTT. Translation: CASSYQGGNTGELFF.

This chain connects TRBV11-3 to TRBJ2-7; 7 nucleotides match TRBD1. V shed 5 bases, J shed 11 bases, and the junction held 9 bases outside the gene matches. Germline-derived CDR1 and CDR2 are SGHNT and YENEEA. CDR3 length equals 12 residues. The CDR3 here is CASSTRDSQKYF. The CDR3 DNA is TGTGCCAGCAGCACTAGGGACAGCCAGAAGTACTTC. The whole variable domain, filled in from reference TRBV11-3 and TRBJ2-7, reads EAGVVQSPRYKIIEKKQPVAFWCNPISGHNTLYWYLQNLGQGPELLIRYENEEAVDDSQLPKDRFSAERLKGVDSTLKIQPAELGDSAVYLCASSTRDSQKYFGPGTRLTVT.

The chain links TRBV5-1 to TRBJ1-1; D is unresolved. The CDR3 loop spans 14 amino acids. V lost 4 bases and J lost 0, with 10 bases in between. Germline-derived CDR1 and CDR2 are SGHRS and YFSETQ. The CDR3 DNA reads as TGCGCCAGCAGCCCCAGGCCAGTGAACACTGAAGCTTTCTTT. This codes for CASSPRPVNTEAFF.

The chain links TRBV6-5 to TRBJ2-5; 8 nucleotides align to TRBD2. The CDR3 sequence is 14 residues long. Per the germline V gene, CDR1 is MNHEY and CDR2 is SVGAGI. V lost 6 bases and J lost 1; bases outside the gene matches: 4. The DNA of the CDR3 is TGTGCCAGCAGCCGGGGGGGGCGCCAAGAGACCCAGTACTTC. Translated: CASSRGGRQETQYF.

The chain employs TRBV13 and TRBJ2-7, with TRBD2 as a possible D gene (6 bases). The germline V and J ends were trimmed by 0 bases and 4 bases, with 13 bases remaining between them. Germline CDR1 reads PRHDT; CDR2 reads FYEKMQ (reference sequence). This CDR3 has 15 residues. The CDR3 region is CASSLGRDGLYEQYF. In nucleotides, the CDR3 is TGTGCCAGCAGCTTAGGCCGCGACGGACTATACGAGCAGTACTTC.

This clone was detected once. The chain links TRBV10-3 to TRBJ1-2; TRBD1 aligns across 9 bases. Germline CDR1 and CDR2: ENHRY and SYGVKD. J was trimmed by 1 base and V by 0 bases; bases with no gene match: 6. CDR3 length equals 17 residues. CDR3 residues: CAISESLRTGDNYGYTF. CDR3 DNA sequence: TGTGCCATCAGTGAGTCCCTCCGGACAGGGGATAACTATGGCTACACCTTC.

This clone was detected only once. The chain employs TRBV2 and TRBJ2-3, with 9 bases that match TRBD2. V dropped 4 bases and J dropped 1; count of bases not matched to a gene: 6. This CDR3 has 16 residues. CDR1 is SNHLY, CDR2 FYNNEI, per germline. As DNA, the CDR3 is TGTGCCAGCAGTGTTGATAGCGGGGGAGGCACAGATACGCAGTATTTT. This encodes CASSVDSGGGTDTQYF.

The chain couples TRBV27 to TRBJ1-4; maybe TRBD1 (5 bases). The CDR3 covers 14 residues. V was trimmed by 2 bases and J by 8 bases, leaving 12 bases between them. Germline V gene lookup returns CDR1 MNHEY and CDR2 SMNVEV (reference sequence). The CDR3 nucleotides are TGTGCCAGCAGTTTAGTGGGGCTACAGGAAAAACTGTTTTTT. Encoded protein: CASSLVGLQEKLFF.

The J gene is TRBJ2-5, the V gene TRBV27; 12 bases line up with TRBD1. The germline V gene has CDR1 MNHEY and CDR2 SMNVEV (reference sequence). The CDR3 runs 17 residues. After removal of 6 bases from V and 3 bases from J, the junction contained 11 bases not matched to a gene. CDR3 sequence reads: CASRQSLGTGGKETQYF. CDR3 DNA: TGTGCCAGCAGGCAATCTCTCGGGACAGGGGGCAAAGAGACCCAGTACTTC.

The chain links TRBV4-3 to TRBJ1-2; tentative D call: TRBD1 (5 bases). The CDR3 loop spans 15 amino acids. Per the germline V gene, CDR1 is LGHNA and CDR2 is YSLEER. Trimming shortened V by 0 bases and J by 4 bases, and 12 bases separated the two germline ends. This CDR3 reads CASSQDKGELYGYTF. CDR3 DNA: TGCGCCAGCAGCCAAGATAAAGGGGAACTCTATGGCTACACCTTC.

The genes are TRBV5-1 and TRBJ2-3; 11 bases are a match to TRBD2. The CDR3 consists of 17 residues. Looked up from germline, CDR1 is SGHRS and CDR2 is YFSETQ. J lost 6 bases, V lost 0 bases, and 9 bases had no gene match. The DNA of the CDR3 is TGCGCCAGCAGCTTGGCGGCCCAACTAGCGGGAGCTGATACGCAGTATTTT. This gives the protein CASSLAAQLAGADTQYF.

Here the CDR3 DNA reads TGTGCCAGCAGTTTATCGAGGGGGACAGCTTATAACTATGGCTACACCTTC. Protein: CASSLSRGTAYNYGYTF. The chain is built from TRBV27 and TRBJ1-2; 7 nucleotides align to TRBD1. V dropped 0 bases and J dropped 1; count of bases not matched to a gene: 8. This CDR3 is built from 17 residues. From germline, CDR1 is MNHEY and CDR2 SMNVEV (reference sequence).

The chain recombines TRBV5-1 with TRBJ2-2, with TRBD2 matching 9 bases. Germline loops: CDR1 SGHRS, CDR2 YFSETQ. J gave up 0 bases and V 1 base, and 7 bases lay outside the gene matches. CDR3 length: 18 residues. The CDR3 DNA reads as TGCGCCAGCAGCTTGCCTAGCGGGGACTACGCGAACACCGGGGAGCTGTTTTTT. Protein: CASSLPSGDYANTGELFF.

DNA of the CDR3: TGTGCCAGCAGTTTAAATCCGCACCGGAGCTCCTACAATGAGCAGTTCTTC. Translated: CASSLNPHRSSYNEQFF. V is TRBV27 and J is TRBJ2-1; unclear D gene. Trimming took 2 bases from V and 0 from J, leaving 14 bases between them. Germline values: CDR1 MNHEY, CDR2 SMNVEV (reference sequence). The CDR3 loop spans 17 amino acids.

This clone was observed a few times. The chain employs TRBV6-5 and TRBJ1-4, with D uncertain. The germline CDR1 and CDR2 sequences are MNHEY and SVGAGI. This CDR3 contains 15 residues. Trimming took off 0 bases at V and 4 bases at J, with 9 bases between the two ends. The chain's CDR3 is CASSYSTQLNEKLFF. The CDR3 DNA sequence: TGTGCCAGCAGTTACTCGACACAGCTTAATGAAAAACTGTTTTTT.

This rearrangement joins TRBV9 to TRBJ2-7; 8 bases are a match to TRBD2. Germline V gene data show CDR1 as SGDLS and CDR2 as YYNGEE. Germline trimming cut 1 base from V and 5 bases from J; bases unmatched to any gene: 2. The CDR3 covers 13 residues. As DNA, the CDR3 is TGTGCCAGCAGCGTACTAGCGGGCGACGAGCAGTACTTC. Protein sequence: CASSVLAGDEQYF. Looking up the rest from reference TRBV9 and TRBJ2-7 gives the full variable domain: DSGVTQTPKHLITATGQRVTLRCSPRSGDLSVYWYQQSLDQGLQFLIQYYNGEERAKGNILERFSAQQFPDLHSELNLSSLELGDSALYFCASSVLAGDEQYFGPGTRLTVT.

The chain uses TRBV29-1 and TRBJ1-5; TRBD1 matches at 10 bases. CDR3 length equals 15 residues. J was trimmed by 7 bases and V by 6 bases; bases with no gene match: 12. The germline V gene encodes CDR1 SQVTM and CDR2 ANQGSEA. The CDR3 region has the DNA TGCAGCGTGTCCCTAGGGACAGGGGCAGGGCAGCCCCAGCATTTT. Protein: CSVSLGTGAGQPQHF.

The chain is built from TRBV7-9 and TRBJ1-2; TRBD1 matches at 8 bases. CDR1 is SEHNR, CDR2 FQNEAQ, per germline (reference sequence). The CDR3 runs to 16 residues. Unmatched junction bases numbered 6, after V lost 1 base and J lost 2 bases. CDR3 loop: CASSLEGTGKNYGYTF. DNA of the CDR3: TGTGCCAGCAGCTTAGAGGGGACAGGAAAAAACTATGGCTACACCTTC.

Written as DNA, the CDR3 is TGTGCCAGCAGCACCCCCGGGACAGGGAGCGGGGAGCTGTTTTTT. Its translation: CASSTPGTGSGELFF. V is TRBV9 and J is TRBJ2-2, with TRBD1 matching 9 bases. The V and J ends lost 4 bases and 7 bases, in that order; junction bases with no gene match: 8. The CDR3 extends over 15 amino acids. CDR1 and CDR2 from the germline V gene are SGDLS and YYNGEE.

This clone was picked up a small number of times. This sequence joins TRBV11-2 and TRBJ1-5; TRBD1 might be the D (6 bases). V lost 1 base and J 5 bases, leaving 18 bases between the germline ends. The length of the CDR3 is 17 residues. In germline, CDR1 is SGHAT, CDR2 FQNNGV. CDR3: CASSLGRSWGQDQPQHF. DNA for the CDR3: TGTGCCAGCAGCTTAGGAAGGAGTTGGGGGCAGGATCAGCCCCAGCATTTT. The whole variable domain, filled in from reference TRBV11-2 and TRBJ1-5, reads EAGVAQSPRYKIIEKRQSVAFWCNPISGHATLYWYQQILGQGPKLLIQFQNNGVVDDSQLPKDRFSAERLKGVDSTLKIQPAKLEDSAVYLCASSLGRSWGQDQPQHFGDGTRLSIL.

The chain links TRBV12-5 to TRBJ2-7, with 11 bases lining up with TRBD2. The CDR3 is 13 amino acids. From germline, CDR1 is LGHNT and CDR2 FRNRAP. Trimming cost V 7 bases and J 9 bases; bases outside gene matches: 8. CDR3 in amino acids: CASVASGGPRQYF. The DNA of the CDR3 is TGTGCTAGTGTGGCTAGCGGGGGGCCGCGGCAGTACTTC.

V gene TRBV10-2 combines with J gene TRBJ2-7; D gene uncertain. Germline CDR1 WSHSY, CDR2 SAAADI. The CDR3 sequence is 11 residues long. The V end was cut by 7 bases, the J end by 3 bases, with 7 bases between. DNA of the CDR3: TGCGCCAGCAAAGCCGTCTACGAGCAGTACTTC. Encoded protein: CASKAVYEQYF.

Written as DNA, the CDR3 is TGTGCCAGCAGTTACTTGATTGGGGCACGAGCTGAAGCTTTCTTT. Amino acids: CASSYLIGARAEAFF. The chain links TRBV6-6 to TRBJ1-1, with D possibly matching TRBD1 (5 bases). The CDR3 is 15 residues long. Germline V gene lookup returns CDR1 MNHNY and CDR2 SVGAGI (reference sequence). The germline V and J ends were trimmed by 1 base and 6 bases, with 15 bases remaining between them.